This entry lists 3 T cell receptor beta chains sequenced from one sample in a study of shared clonotypes between healthy human individuals. Sequencing used immunoSEQ multiplex PCR; TCRdb keeps in-frame clones, though not all of them. Of roughly 680,000 clones detected, roughly two thirds appear once; the ten largest clones hold approximately 2%. Sequencing was performed on memory CD4+ T cells sorted from blood. Noted subset: CD45RA-negative fraction. The receptor source for this set is a woman in her thirties in good health.

Comments on this clone: A read error may be the cause here, since a much bigger clone is one base away. The chain combines TRBV11-2 with TRBJ2-5, with 9 nucleotides matching TRBD1. The ends lost 3 bases at V and 3 bases at J; junction bases unmatched: 2. This CDR3 is built from 14 residues. Germline CDR1 and CDR2: SGHAT and FQNNGV. The CDR3 DNA follows: TGTGCCAGCAGCTTTCGGACAGGGGAAGAGACCCAGTACTTC. Its protein product is CASSFRTGEETQYF.

The rearrangement links TRBV5-1 to TRBJ1-1, with unresolved D. The CDR3 covers 16 residues. Germline CDR1 and CDR2: SGHRS and YFSETQ. The V end lost 4 bases, the J end lost 8 bases, and 24 bases lay between the germline ends. In DNA, the CDR3 is TGCGCCAGCAGCCCGGACCCTCAACCGTTCTCGGGAGAAGCTTTCTTT. Its translation: CASSPDPQPFSGEAFF.

There are many counts of this clone. The chain is built from TRBV6-5 and TRBJ2-1, with TRBD2 matching 7 bases. CDR1 is MNHEY and CDR2 is SVGAGI in the germline V gene. Trimming removed 4 bases from V and 4 bases from J; junction bases left unmatched: 4. The CDR3 is 14 residues long. The CDR3 sequence is CASSSLAAYNEQFF. Written as DNA, the CDR3 is TGTGCCAGCAGTTCCCTAGCGGCTTACAATGAGCAGTTCTTC.